These 19 T cell receptor beta chains were all obtained from the same sample, sequenced in a study of brain metastases from non-small cell lung cancer. Sequenced by immunoSEQ multiplex PCR; TCRdb stores in-frame clones only, minus some. The data hold over 1,000 clones, with roughly 91% observed a single time. The sequencing sample was made of tumor-adjacent normal tissue. The source is a donor at least 40 years old with non-small cell lung cancer.

This clone was observed once. V gene TRBV12-3 or TRBV12-4 combines with J gene TRBJ2-7; tentatively, D is TRBD2 (5 bases). This CDR3 region has 12 residues. Trimming pared 6 bases from V and 9 bases from J, leaving 15 bases between. Written as DNA, the CDR3 is TGTGCCAGCAGCACACCCCCCGGGGTGCAGTACTTC. It encodes CASSTPPGVQYF.

The chain has TRBV5-4 and TRBJ1-2, with D unclear. The CDR3 spans 13 residues. V was cut by 0 bases and J by 7 bases, with 10 bases left in between. Per germline, CDR1 SGHNT and CDR2 YYREEE (reference sequence). The CDR3: CASSLEWTGGYTF. The CDR3 nucleotides are TGTGCCAGCAGCTTGGAATGGACGGGTGGCTACACCTTC.

CDR3 sequence: CASSSTTGYDGYTF. The CDR3 bases are TGTGCCAGCAGTTCAACTACAGGGTACGATGGCTACACCTTC. V is TRBV28 and J is TRBJ1-2; a possible D gene is TRBD1 (6 bases). CDR1 and CDR2 from the germline V gene are MDHEN and SYDVKM. V dropped 4 bases and J dropped 6 bases, with 15 bases sitting between them. The CDR3 contains 14 residues.

The chain joins TRBV20-1 to TRBJ1-4; D ambiguous. Germline V gene lookup returns CDR1 DFQATT and CDR2 SNEGSKA (reference sequence). This CDR3 has 11 residues. With 0 bases removed from V and 7 bases from J, the gap between germline ends came to 3 bases. For the CDR3, the DNA is TGCAGTGCTAGAGATTTTGAAAAACTGTTTTTT. It specifies CSARDFEKLFF.

The chain combines TRBV12-3 or TRBV12-4 with TRBJ2-7, with TRBD2 as a possible D gene (5 bases). Trimming removed 6 bases at V and 5 bases at J, with 11 bases between. The CDR3 sequence is 12 residues long. The CDR3 here is CASSPTSNEQYF. DNA of the CDR3: TGTGCCAGCAGCCCTACTAGTAACGAGCAGTACTTC.

The rearrangement joins TRBV5-1 to TRBJ1-2, with 10 bases aligning to TRBD1. The CDR3 consists of 14 residues. In germline, CDR1 is SGHRS, CDR2 YFSETQ. V trimming: 4 bases; J trimming: 8 bases; junction bases outside the gene matches: 8. The CDR3 loop reads CASSLLGTGDGYTF. DNA for the CDR3: TGCGCCAGCAGCCTTCTTGGGACAGGGGACGGCTACACCTTC.

This sequence joins TRBV7-2 and TRBJ2-3; D gene ambiguous. The length of the CDR3 is 16 residues. Germline CDR1 and CDR2: SGHTA and FQGNSA. The V gene lost 1 base and the J gene lost 3 bases, with 14 bases spanning the gap. The CDR3 here is CASSLVPGILTDTQYF. CDR3 DNA: TGTGCCAGCAGCTTAGTGCCCGGAATACTTACAGATACGCAGTATTTT. The whole variable domain, remainder taken from reference TRBV7-2 and TRBJ2-3, is GAGVSQSPSNKVTEKGKDVELRCDPISGHTALYWYRQSLGQGLEFLIYFQGNSAPDKSGLPSDRFSAERTGGSVSTLTIQRTQQEDSAVYLCASSLVPGILTDTQYFGPGTRLTVL.

This clone was counted a single time. V gene TRBV21-1 combines with J gene TRBJ2-2; TRBD1 reflects the table's D call only, with no check against the DNA. TRBV21-1 is a pseudogene. CDR3 length: 20 amino acids. The CDR3 coding sequence is TGTGCCAGCAGCAAGGGACAGCAGCAAGGACTTGACAGAGACACCGGGGAGCTATTTTTT. This codes for CASSKGQQQGLDRDTGELFF.

The chain links TRBV10-3 to TRBJ2-7; TRBD1 aligns across 9 bases. The CDR3 loop spans 15 amino acids. Germline CDR1 reads ENHRY; CDR2 reads SYGVKD. V lost 6 bases and J lost 5; bases outside the gene matches: 11. CDR3 region: CAIRGSTGGTHEQYF. The CDR3 DNA follows: TGTGCCATCAGGGGATCGACAGGGGGTACCCACGAGCAGTACTTC.

The gene calls are TRBV6-5 and TRBJ1-4; D is unclear. The V end lost 2 bases, the J end lost 0 bases, and 7 bases lay between the germline ends. The germline gives CDR1 MNHEY, CDR2 SVGAGI. The CDR3 is 15 residues long. In DNA, the CDR3 is TGTGCCAGCAGTTACGACGGGGCAACTAATGAAAAACTGTTTTTT. It yields the protein CASSYDGATNEKLFF.

This rearrangement joins TRBV7-3 to TRBJ1-1, with D possibly TRBD1 on 5 matching bases. The V gene lost 3 bases and the J gene lost 3 bases, with 11 bases spanning the gap. Germline-derived CDR1 and CDR2 are SGHTA and FQGTGA. The CDR3 has 14 amino acids. This CDR3 reads CASSFGGGDTEAFF. The CDR3 DNA reads TGTGCCAGCAGCTTTGGGGGTGGCGACACTGAAGCTTTCTTT.

Concerning this clone: One junction end does not reproduce the germline sequence, and a read error may be involved. The chain is built from TRBV7-9 and TRBJ1-2; D is undetermined. CDR1 is SEHNR, CDR2 FQNEAQ, per germline (reference sequence). The CDR3 has 13 amino acids. DNA of the CDR3: TGTGCCAGCACCTTAGGACCACACTATGGCTACACCTTC. It translates to CASTLGPHYGYTF.

The V and J genes are TRBV14 and TRBJ1-3; D is undetermined. The germline CDR1 and CDR2 sequences are SGHDN and FVKESK. Trimming took off 0 bases at V and 0 bases at J, with 9 bases between the two ends. The CDR3 is made up of 16 amino acids. The CDR3 DNA is TGTGCCAGCAGCCAAGACTACAGTAGCTCTGGAAACACCATATATTTT. Its protein product is CASSQDYSSSGNTIYF.

The V gene is TRBV19, the J gene TRBJ2-6; D may be TRBD1 or TRBD2 (6 bases each). The CDR3 loop spans 15 amino acids. Germline lookup yields CDR1 LNHDA and CDR2 SQIVND (reference sequence). The ends were cut back, 5 bases at V and 4 bases at J, with 12 bases in the middle. The CDR3 DNA reads as TGTGCCAGTAGTGCCTTCGGGGGCGGGGCCAACGTCCTGACTTTC. Encoded protein: CASSAFGGGANVLTF.

The chain uses TRBV6-2 or TRBV6-3 and TRBJ2-1, with a tentative D call TRBD2 (5 bases). V dropped 3 bases and J dropped 4 bases, with 13 bases sitting between them. Germline V CDR1 and CDR2: MNHEY, SVGEGT. The CDR3 runs to 15 residues. The CDR3 region has the DNA TGTGCCAGCAGTTATGGGAGCTGGGGTTACAATGAGCAGTTCTTC. Protein product: CASSYGSWGYNEQFF.

The CDR3 protein is CASSQVASGTVGNEQFF. The CDR3 coding sequence is TGTGCCAGCAGCCAAGTCGCTAGCGGGACGGTCGGCAATGAGCAGTTCTTC. The rearrangement joins TRBV4-2 to TRBJ2-1; 9 bases fit TRBD2. CDR3 length: 17 amino acids. Germline V gives CDR1 LGHNA, CDR2 YNFKEQ. V lost 1 base, J lost 6 bases, and 10 bases stayed unmatched.

The rearrangement links TRBV5-6 to TRBJ2-7, with TRBD1 identical over 9 bases. Losses at the gene ends were 1 base for V and 6 bases for J; bases not matched to a gene: 2. The germline CDR1 and CDR2 sequences are SGHDT and YYEEEE. There are 13 residues in the CDR3. CDR3 in amino acids: CASSLTGGSEQYF. CDR3 nucleotide sequence: TGTGCCAGCAGCTTGACAGGGGGCAGCGAGCAGTACTTC.

The genes are TRBV7-3 and TRBJ2-2; 9 bases agree with TRBD1. The CDR3 sequence is 17 residues long. Germline V gene data show CDR1 as SGHTA and CDR2 as FQGTGA. V lost 1 base and J lost 8; bases outside the gene matches: 11. The CDR3 sequence is CASSLNMMGTGRGELFF. CDR3 coding DNA: TGTGCCAGCAGCTTAAACATGATGGGGACAGGGCGAGGGGAGCTGTTTTTT.

The chain is built from TRBV28 and TRBJ2-5; 10 bases fit TRBD2. Judging by the DNA end, TRBJ2-7 fits better; the J call may be wrong. This CDR3 is 16 amino acids long. Germline V gene sequence: CDR1 MDHEN, CDR2 SYDVKM. The CDR3: CASSPLASGSPYEQYF. CDR3 sequence (DNA): TGTGCCAGCAGCCCCCTTGCTAGCGGGAGTCCCTACGAGCAGTACTTC.